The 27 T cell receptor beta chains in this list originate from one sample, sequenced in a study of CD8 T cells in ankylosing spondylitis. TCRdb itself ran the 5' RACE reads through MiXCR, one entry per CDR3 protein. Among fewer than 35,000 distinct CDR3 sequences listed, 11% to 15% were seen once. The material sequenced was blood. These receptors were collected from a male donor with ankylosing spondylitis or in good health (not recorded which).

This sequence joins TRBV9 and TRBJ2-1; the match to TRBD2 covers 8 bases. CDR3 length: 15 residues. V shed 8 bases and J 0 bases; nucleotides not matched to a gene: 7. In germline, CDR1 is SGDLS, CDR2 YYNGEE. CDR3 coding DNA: TGTGCCAGTGCTTTAGGGACTAGCTCCTACAATGAGCAGTTCTTC. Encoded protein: CASALGTSSYNEQFF. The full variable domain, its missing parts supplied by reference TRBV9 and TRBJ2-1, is DSGVTQTPKHLITATGQRVTLRCSPRSGDLSVYWYQQSLDQGLQFLIQYYNGEERAKGNILERFSAQQFPDLHSELNLSSLELGDSALYFCASALGTSSYNEQFFGPGTRLTVL.

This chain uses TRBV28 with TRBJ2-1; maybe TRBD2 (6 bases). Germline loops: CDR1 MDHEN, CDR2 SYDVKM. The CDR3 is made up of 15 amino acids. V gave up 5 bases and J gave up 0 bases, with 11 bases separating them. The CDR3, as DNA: TGTGCCAGCAGTCGTCGACTAGGCTCCTACAATGAGCAGTTCTTC. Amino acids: CASSRRLGSYNEQFF. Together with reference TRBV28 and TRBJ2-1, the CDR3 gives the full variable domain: DVKVTQSSRYLVKRTGEKVFLECVQDMDHENMFWYRQDPGLGLRLIYFSYDVKMKEKGDIPEGYSVSREKKERFSLILESASTNQTSMYLCASSRRLGSYNEQFFGPGTRLTVL.

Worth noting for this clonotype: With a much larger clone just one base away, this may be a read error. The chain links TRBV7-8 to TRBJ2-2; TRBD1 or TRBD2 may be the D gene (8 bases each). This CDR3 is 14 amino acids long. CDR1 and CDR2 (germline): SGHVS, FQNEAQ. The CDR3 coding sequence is TGTGCCAGCAACAGGGGGGGCACGGCGGGGGGGCTGTTTTTT. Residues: CASNRGGTAGGLFF.

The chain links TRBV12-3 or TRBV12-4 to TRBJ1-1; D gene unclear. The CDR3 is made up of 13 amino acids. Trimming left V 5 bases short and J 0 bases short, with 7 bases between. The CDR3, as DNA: TGTGCCAGCAGTGCGGGTGTGAACACTGAAGCTTTCTTT. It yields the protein CASSAGVNTEAFF.

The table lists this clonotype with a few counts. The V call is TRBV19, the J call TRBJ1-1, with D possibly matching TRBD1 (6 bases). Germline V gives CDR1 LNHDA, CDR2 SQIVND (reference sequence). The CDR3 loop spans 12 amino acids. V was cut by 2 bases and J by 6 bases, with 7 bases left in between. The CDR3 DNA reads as TGTGCCAGTAGTATAAACAGGGCTGAAGCTTTCTTT. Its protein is CASSINRAEAFF.

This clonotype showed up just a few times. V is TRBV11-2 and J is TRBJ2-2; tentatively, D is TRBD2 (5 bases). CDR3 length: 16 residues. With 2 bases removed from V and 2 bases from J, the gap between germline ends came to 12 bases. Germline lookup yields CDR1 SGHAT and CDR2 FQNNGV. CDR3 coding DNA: TGTGCCAGCAGCTTACTAGCCAACCTAAACACCGGGGAGCTGTTTTTT. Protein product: CASSLLANLNTGELFF. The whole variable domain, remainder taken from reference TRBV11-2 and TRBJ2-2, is EAGVAQSPRYKIIEKRQSVAFWCNPISGHATLYWYQQILGQGPKLLIQFQNNGVVDDSQLPKDRFSAERLKGVDSTLKIQPAKLEDSAVYLCASSLLANLNTGELFFGEGSRLTVL.

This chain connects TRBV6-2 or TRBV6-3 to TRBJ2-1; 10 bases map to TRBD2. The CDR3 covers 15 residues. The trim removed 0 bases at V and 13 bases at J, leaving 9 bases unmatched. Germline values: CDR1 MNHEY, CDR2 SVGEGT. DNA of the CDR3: TGTGCCAGCAGTTACTCCCCTAGCGGGGGCCAAATCCAGTTCTTC. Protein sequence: CASSYSPSGGQIQFF.

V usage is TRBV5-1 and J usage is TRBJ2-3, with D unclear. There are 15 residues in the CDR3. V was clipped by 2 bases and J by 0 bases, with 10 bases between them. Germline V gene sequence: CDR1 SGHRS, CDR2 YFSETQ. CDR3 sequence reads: CASSFGGSSTDTQYF. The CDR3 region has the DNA TGCGCCAGCAGCTTTGGCGGTTCTAGCACAGATACGCAGTATTTT.

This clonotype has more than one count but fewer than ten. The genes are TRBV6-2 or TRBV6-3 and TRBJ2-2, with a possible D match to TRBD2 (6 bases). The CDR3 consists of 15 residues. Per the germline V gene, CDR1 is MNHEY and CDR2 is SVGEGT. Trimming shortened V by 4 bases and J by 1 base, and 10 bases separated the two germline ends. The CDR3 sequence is CASSLAELNTGELFF. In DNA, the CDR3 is TGTGCCAGCAGTTTAGCGGAACTGAACACCGGGGAGCTGTTTTTT.

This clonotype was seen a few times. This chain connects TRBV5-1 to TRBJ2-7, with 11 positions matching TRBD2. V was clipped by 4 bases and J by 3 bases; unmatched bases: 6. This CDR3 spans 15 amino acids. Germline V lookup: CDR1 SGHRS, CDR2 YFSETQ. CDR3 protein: CASSPFLAGGYEQYF. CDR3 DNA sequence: TGCGCCAGCAGCCCCTTTCTAGCGGGAGGCTACGAGCAGTACTTC.

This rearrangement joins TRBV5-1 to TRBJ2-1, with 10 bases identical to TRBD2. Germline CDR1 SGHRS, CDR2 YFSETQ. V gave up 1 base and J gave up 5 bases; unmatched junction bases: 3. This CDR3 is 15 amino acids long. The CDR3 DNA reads TGCGCCAGCAGCTTGAGGACTAGCGGAAACAATGAGCAGTTCTTC. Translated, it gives CASSLRTSGNNEQFF.

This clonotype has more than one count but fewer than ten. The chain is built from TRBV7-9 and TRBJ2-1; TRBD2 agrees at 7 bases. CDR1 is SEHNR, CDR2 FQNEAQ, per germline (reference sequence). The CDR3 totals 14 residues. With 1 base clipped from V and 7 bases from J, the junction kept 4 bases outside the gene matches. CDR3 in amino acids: CASSLGLAGNEQFF. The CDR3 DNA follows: TGTGCCAGCAGCTTAGGACTAGCCGGGAATGAGCAGTTCTTC.

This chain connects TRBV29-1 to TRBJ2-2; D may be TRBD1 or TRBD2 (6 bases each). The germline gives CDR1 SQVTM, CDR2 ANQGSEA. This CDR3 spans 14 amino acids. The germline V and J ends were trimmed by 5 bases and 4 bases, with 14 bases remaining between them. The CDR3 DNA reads TGCAGCGTTTCCCGGGGGCCAAGCACCGGGGAGCTGTTTTTT. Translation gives CSVSRGPSTGELFF.

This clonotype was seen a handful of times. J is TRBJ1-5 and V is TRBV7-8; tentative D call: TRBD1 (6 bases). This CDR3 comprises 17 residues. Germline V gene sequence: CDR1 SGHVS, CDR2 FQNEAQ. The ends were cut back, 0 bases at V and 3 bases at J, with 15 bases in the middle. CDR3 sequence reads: CASSLARTERFNQPQHF. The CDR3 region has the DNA TGTGCCAGCAGCTTAGCTCGGACAGAAAGATTCAATCAGCCCCAGCATTTT.

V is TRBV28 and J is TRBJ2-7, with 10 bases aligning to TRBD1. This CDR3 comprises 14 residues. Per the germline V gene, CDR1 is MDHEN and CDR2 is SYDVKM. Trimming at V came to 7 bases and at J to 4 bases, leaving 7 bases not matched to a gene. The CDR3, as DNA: TGTGCCAGCAAGGGGACAGGGGAATTTTACGAGCAGTACGTC. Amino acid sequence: CASKGTGEFYEQYV.

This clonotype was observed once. The DNA of the CDR3 is TGCAGCGTTGAAGCGGTCCCCTATACGCAGTATTTT. Translation: CSVEAVPYTQYF. The rearrangement joins TRBV29-1 to TRBJ2-3; no clear D gene. V gave up 1 base and J gave up 7 bases, with 9 bases separating them. CDR3 size: 12 residues. From germline, CDR1 is SQVTM and CDR2 ANQGSEA.

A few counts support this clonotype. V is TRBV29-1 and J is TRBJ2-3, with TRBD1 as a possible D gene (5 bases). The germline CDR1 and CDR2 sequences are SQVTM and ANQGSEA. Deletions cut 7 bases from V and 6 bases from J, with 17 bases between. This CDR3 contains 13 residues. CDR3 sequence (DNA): TGCAGCGCTGGGGCTAGTAGGGTTGATACGCAGTATTTT. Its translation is CSAGASRVDTQYF.

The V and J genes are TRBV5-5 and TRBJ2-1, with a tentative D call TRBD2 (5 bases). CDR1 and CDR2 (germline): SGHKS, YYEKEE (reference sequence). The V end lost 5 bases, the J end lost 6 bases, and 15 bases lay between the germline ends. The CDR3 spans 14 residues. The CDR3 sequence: CASSTTSPGNEQFF. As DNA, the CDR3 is TGTGCCAGCAGTACCACTAGTCCAGGCAATGAGCAGTTCTTC.

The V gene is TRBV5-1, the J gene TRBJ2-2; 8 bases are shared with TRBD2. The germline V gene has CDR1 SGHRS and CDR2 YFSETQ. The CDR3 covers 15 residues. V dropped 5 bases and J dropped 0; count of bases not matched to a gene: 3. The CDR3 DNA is TGCGCCAGCAGGGTAGCGGGGACGAACACCGGGGAGCTGTTTTTT. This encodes CASRVAGTNTGELFF. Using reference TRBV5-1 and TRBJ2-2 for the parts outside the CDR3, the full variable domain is KAGVTQTPRYLIKTRGQQVTLSCSPISGHRSVSWYQQTPGQGLQFLFEYFSETQRNKGNFPGRFSGRQFSNSRSEMNVSTLELGDSALYLCASRVAGTNTGELFFGEGSRLTVL.

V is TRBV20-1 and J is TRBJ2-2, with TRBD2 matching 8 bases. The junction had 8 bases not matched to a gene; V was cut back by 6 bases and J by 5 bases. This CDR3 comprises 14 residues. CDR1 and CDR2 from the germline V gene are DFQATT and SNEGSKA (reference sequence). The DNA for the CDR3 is TGCAGTGCCCCGAGCGGGAGAGGTACCGGGGAGCTGTTTTTT. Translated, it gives CSAPSGRGTGELFF.

CDR3 residues: CASSQDLVGYGQFF. The CDR3 coding sequence is TGTGCCAGCAGCCAAGATCTGGTTGGGTACGGGCAGTTCTTC. The gene calls are TRBV3-1 and TRBJ2-1, with D uncertain. This CDR3 spans 14 amino acids. Germline loops: CDR1 LGHDT, CDR2 YNNKEL (reference sequence). The ends were cut back, 0 bases at V and 12 bases at J, with 15 bases in the middle.

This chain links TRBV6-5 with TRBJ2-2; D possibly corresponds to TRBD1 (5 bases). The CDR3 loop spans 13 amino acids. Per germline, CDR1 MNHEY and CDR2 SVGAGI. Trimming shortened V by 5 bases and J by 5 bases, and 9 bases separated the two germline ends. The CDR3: CASSNPGTGELFF. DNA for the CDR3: TGTGCCAGCAGTAACCCAGGGACCGGGGAGCTGTTTTTT.

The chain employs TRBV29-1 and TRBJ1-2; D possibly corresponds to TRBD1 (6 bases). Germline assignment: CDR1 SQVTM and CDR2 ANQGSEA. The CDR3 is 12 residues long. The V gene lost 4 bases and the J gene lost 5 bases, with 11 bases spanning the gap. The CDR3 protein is CSVGNREYGYTF. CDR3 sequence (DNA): TGCAGCGTTGGCAACAGGGAATATGGCTACACCTTC.

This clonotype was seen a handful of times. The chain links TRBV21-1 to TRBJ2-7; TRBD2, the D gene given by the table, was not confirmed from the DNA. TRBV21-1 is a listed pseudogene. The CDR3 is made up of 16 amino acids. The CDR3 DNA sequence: TGTGCCAGCATCCCGCGATGGACGGACTGCAACTACGAGCAGTACGTC. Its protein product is CASIPRWTDCNYEQYV.

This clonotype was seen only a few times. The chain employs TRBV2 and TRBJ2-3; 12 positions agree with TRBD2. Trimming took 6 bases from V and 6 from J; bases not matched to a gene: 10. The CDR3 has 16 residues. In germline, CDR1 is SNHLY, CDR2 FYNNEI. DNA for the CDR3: TGTGCCAGCAGACAACTAGCGGGGGGCCGGGGTGATACGCAGTATTTT. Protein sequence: CASRQLAGGRGDTQYF. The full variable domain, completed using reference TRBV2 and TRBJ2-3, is EPEVTQTPSHQVTQMGQEVILRCVPISNHLYFYWYRQILGQKVEFLVSFYNNEISEKSEIFDDQFSVERPDGSNFTLKIRSTKLEDSAMYFCASRQLAGGRGDTQYFGPGTRLTVL.

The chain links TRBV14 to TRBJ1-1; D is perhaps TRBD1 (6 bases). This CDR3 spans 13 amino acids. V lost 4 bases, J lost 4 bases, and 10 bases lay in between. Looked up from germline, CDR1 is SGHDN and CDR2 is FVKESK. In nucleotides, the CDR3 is TGTGCCAGCAGCCTTCCACAGGGCACTGAAGCTTTCTTT. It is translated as CASSLPQGTEAFF.

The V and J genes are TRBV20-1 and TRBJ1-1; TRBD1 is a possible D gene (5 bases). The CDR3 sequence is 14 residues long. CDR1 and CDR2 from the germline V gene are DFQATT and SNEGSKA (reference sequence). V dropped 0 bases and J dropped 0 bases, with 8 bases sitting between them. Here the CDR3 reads CSARDRGLNTEAFF. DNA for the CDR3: TGCAGTGCTAGAGATAGGGGTCTGAACACTGAAGCTTTCTTT.